Each of the 27 T cell receptor beta chains below was sequenced from the same sample in a study of PD-1 blockade in classical Hodgkin lymphoma. TCRdb's copy holds only in-frame clones and misses some; the assay was immunoSEQ multiplex PCR. The sample has 12,000 or so clones; about 85% are singletons. The time point denotes: cycle 4 day 1 (C4D1), after 6 weeks of nivolumab. After autologous stem cell transplantation all patients relapsed, and prior brentuximab vedotin exposure differed between cohorts. Isolation of CD8+ T cells from thawed PBMCs used magnetic negative selection. The sequenced sample was CD8+ T cells from blood, obtained before the fourth cycle of nivolumab. These receptors were obtained from a human donor with classical Hodgkin lymphoma. The donor label of this sample is uncertain.

This clone has just one count. This rearrangement joins TRBV7-8 to TRBJ2-3, with no clear D. CDR1 is SGHVS and CDR2 is FQNEAQ in the germline V gene. Trimming took off 5 bases at V and 8 bases at J, with 11 bases between the two ends. The CDR3 runs 12 residues. The CDR3 region has the DNA TGTGCCAGCAGCGTCGGAGACGGTACGCAGTATTTT. The encoded protein is CASSVGDGTQYF.

CDR3: CASSLDPDNEQFF. The DNA of the CDR3 is TGTGCCAGCAGCTTAGATCCGGACAATGAGCAGTTCTTC. The chain combines TRBV7-2 with TRBJ2-1; D is undetermined. V lost 1 base, J lost 5 bases, and 6 bases lay in between. The CDR3 extends over 13 amino acids. Germline V CDR1 and CDR2: SGHTA, FQGNSA.

Turning to this clone: Other DNA sequences in this specimen translate into the identical CDR3. The J gene is TRBJ2-2, the V gene TRBV5-1; 12 bases map to TRBD2. Germline trimming cut 2 bases from V and 3 bases from J; bases unmatched to any gene: 2. This CDR3 is built from 16 residues. The germline V gene encodes CDR1 SGHRS and CDR2 YFSETQ. DNA for the CDR3: TGCGCCAGCAGCTTCCTAGCGGGAGGGTACACCGGGGAGCTGTTTTTT. Translated, it gives CASSFLAGGYTGELFF.

V and J are TRBV6-5 and TRBJ2-5; perhaps D is TRBD1 or TRBD2 (5 bases each). CDR1 MNHEY and CDR2 SVGAGI come from the germline V gene. V lost 3 bases and J 4 bases, leaving 12 bases between the germline ends. The CDR3 is made up of 14 amino acids. Written as DNA, the CDR3 is TGTGCCAGCAGTTATGGGGGAACCCTAGAGACCCAGTACTTC. Amino acid sequence: CASSYGGTLETQYF.

This clone was counted between two and nine times. The sample contains more than one DNA sequence encoding this CDR3. The chain uses TRBV6-5 and TRBJ1-2; no reliable D call. V was pared by 3 bases and J by 0 bases, with 5 bases between. The germline gives CDR1 MNHEY, CDR2 SVGAGI. CDR3 length: 13 amino acids. CDR3 bases: TGTGCCAGCAGTTATTTCGCTAACTATGGCTACACCTTC. This codes for CASSYFANYGYTF.

This sequence joins TRBV11-3 and TRBJ2-2; D might be TRBD1 or TRBD2, each matching 5 bases. This CDR3 has 15 residues. CDR1 SGHNT and CDR2 YENEEA come from the germline V gene. Trimming stripped 4 bases from V and 4 bases from J, with 13 bases between. CDR3 sequence: CASSSQQGPTGELFF. The CDR3 DNA sequence: TGTGCCAGCAGCTCCCAGCAGGGACCCACCGGGGAGCTGTTTTTT.

The chain uses TRBV29-1 and TRBJ1-2; D remains unclear. The CDR3 contains 11 residues. V lost 5 bases to trimming and J lost 5 bases, with 9 bases between them. The germline V gene has CDR1 SQVTM and CDR2 ANQGSEA. DNA for the CDR3: TGCAGCGTTTATGGGCTGTATGGCTACACCTTC. Its translation: CSVYGLYGYTF.

The chain has TRBV25-1 and TRBJ1-2, with 7 bases matching TRBD1. CDR1 is MGHDK and CDR2 is SYGVNS in the germline V gene. The length of the CDR3 is 11 residues. Trimming at V came to 8 bases and at J to 5 bases, leaving 2 bases not matched to a gene. CDR3 bases: TGTGCCAGCCAGGGGGGTTATGGCTACACCTTC. Translating it yields CASQGGYGYTF.

This chain links TRBV7-2 with TRBJ2-1, with D possibly matching TRBD1 (6 bases). The CDR3 runs to 16 residues. The V and J ends lost 5 bases and 0 bases respectively, with 14 bases between them. Germline CDR1 reads SGHTA; CDR2 reads FQGNSA. CDR3: CASSQPGHTSYNEQFF. DNA for the CDR3: TGTGCCAGCAGCCAACCGGGACACACCTCCTACAATGAGCAGTTCTTC.

This clone appeared a single time. The rearrangement joins TRBV30 to TRBJ2-1; 9 bases are shared with TRBD2. Looked up from germline, CDR1 is GTSNPN and CDR2 is SVGIG (reference sequence). There are 15 residues in the CDR3. Trimming took 1 base from V and 4 from J; bases not matched to a gene: 5. The CDR3 protein is CAWSESSGTYNEQFF. The DNA for the CDR3 is TGTGCCTGGAGTGAGTCTAGCGGGACATACAATGAGCAGTTCTTC. The variable domain in full, completed from reference TRBV30 and TRBJ2-1, reads SQTIHQWPATLVQPVGSPLSLECTVEGTSNPNLYWYRQAAGRGLQLLFYSVGIGQISSEVPQNLSASRPQDRQFILSSKKLLLSDSGFYLCAWSESSGTYNEQFFGPGTRLTVL.

The rearrangement links TRBV19 to TRBJ2-7, with TRBD2 matching over 8 bases. CDR1 is LNHDA and CDR2 is SQIVND in the germline V gene (reference sequence). J was trimmed by 2 bases and V by 5 bases; bases with no gene match: 8. The CDR3 is made up of 15 amino acids. CDR3 loop: CASSPSGRGTYEQYF. In nucleotides, the CDR3 is TGTGCCAGTAGTCCCAGCGGGAGAGGGACCTACGAGCAGTACTTC.

This clone was seen a few times. The CDR3 coding sequence is TGTGCCAGCAGTTACCTCGAAGGGAGGGATACTGAAGCTTTCTTT. Translated: CASSYLEGRDTEAFF. V gene TRBV6-6 combines with J gene TRBJ1-1; no firm D call. Trimming stripped 2 bases from V and 5 bases from J, with 15 bases between. Germline CDR1 is MNHNY and CDR2 is SVGAGI (reference sequence). CDR3 length equals 15 residues.

In DNA, the CDR3 is TGTGCCTGGAGTCGGGACAGTTCGTACCAAGAGACCCAGTACTTC. As protein: CAWSRDSSYQETQYF. The rearrangement uses TRBV30 and TRBJ2-5, with 7 positions matching TRBD1. Germline loops: CDR1 GTSNPN, CDR2 SVGIG (reference sequence). V dropped 2 bases and J dropped 0; count of bases not matched to a gene: 6. This CDR3 is built from 15 residues.

The chain carries TRBV7-9 and TRBJ2-5, with 10 bases identical to TRBD1. V gave up 5 bases and J gave up 5 bases; unmatched junction bases: 5. This CDR3 has 14 amino acids. CDR1 and CDR2 from the germline V gene are SEHNR and FQNEAQ (reference sequence). The CDR3 nucleotides are TGTGCCAGCAGCCTTGGACAGGGGGTTGAGACCCAGTACTTC. Translated: CASSLGQGVETQYF.

V usage is TRBV4-1 and J usage is TRBJ1-1; D is possibly TRBD1 (6 bases). The CDR3 spans 18 residues. The germline V gene has CDR1 MGHRA and CDR2 YSYEKL. V was cut by 3 bases and J by 0 bases, with 20 bases left in between. The CDR3, as DNA: TGCGCCAGCAGCCACGGGGGGCCAGGGGTCAGCATGAACACTGAAGCTTTCTTT. Protein sequence: CASSHGGPGVSMNTEAFF.

This sequence joins TRBV27 and TRBJ2-7, with TRBD1 matching 8 bases. Germline V gives CDR1 MNHEY, CDR2 SMNVEV (reference sequence). V dropped 8 bases and J dropped 2; count of bases not matched to a gene: 5. The CDR3 is 13 amino acids. The DNA for the CDR3 is TGTGCCAGCCGAGGGACAGGTCCCTACGAGCAGTACTTC. The encoded protein is CASRGTGPYEQYF.

The rearrangement links TRBV11-3 to TRBJ2-3; maybe TRBD1 (6 bases). The V gene's germline CDR1 is SGHNT and CDR2 YENEEA. This CDR3 is built from 16 residues. V lost 5 bases to trimming and J lost 2 bases, with 17 bases between them. The CDR3 bases are TGTGCCAGCAGCGGATTTACAGGGACCAACACAGATACGCAGTATTTT. Translating gives CASSGFTGTNTDTQYF.

The genes are TRBV28 and TRBJ1-5; possible D gene TRBD1, 5 bases. Trimming stripped 4 bases from V and 2 bases from J, with 21 bases between. The CDR3 has 18 residues. Germline V gene data show CDR1 as MDHEN and CDR2 as SYDVKM. CDR3 nucleotide sequence: TGTGCCAGCAGTTATCCCTCCGGGGCTCCCGGGGGCAATCAGCCCCAGCATTTT. This encodes CASSYPSGAPGGNQPQHF.

V and J are TRBV25-1 and TRBJ1-1; D possibly corresponds to TRBD1 (6 bases). The CDR3 sequence is 13 residues long. The germline V gene has CDR1 MGHDK and CDR2 SYGVNS. The germline V and J ends were trimmed by 7 bases and 3 bases, with 12 bases remaining between them. CDR3 sequence: CASTAGDYTEAFF. DNA of the CDR3: TGTGCCAGCACGGCAGGGGACTACACTGAAGCTTTCTTT.

The genes are TRBV6-5 and TRBJ2-5; 7 bases fit TRBD1. The J call is doubtful: the DNA matches TRBJ2-7 better. Germline assignment: CDR1 MNHEY and CDR2 SVGAGI. The CDR3 spans 14 residues. The CDR3 DNA sequence: TGTGCCAGCAGTTACGGGGGACAGACCTACGAGCAGTACTTC. This gives the protein CASSYGGQTYEQYF.

The chain joins TRBV7-9 to TRBJ1-6, with 9 bases aligning to TRBD1. The CDR3 is made up of 19 amino acids. Germline trimming cut 5 bases from V and 7 bases from J; bases unmatched to any gene: 18. CDR1 is SEHNR and CDR2 is FQNEAQ in the germline V gene (reference sequence). CDR3 bases: TGTGCCAGCAGCACGACGGAACAGACAGGGGGTTTTGGGAATTCACCCCTCCACTTT. Its protein product is CASSTTEQTGGFGNSPLHF. Looking up the rest from reference TRBV7-9 and TRBJ1-6 gives the full variable domain: DTGVSQNPRHKITKRGQNVTFRCDPISEHNRLYWYRQTLGQGPEFLTYFQNEAQLEKSRLLSDRFSAERPKGSFSTLEIQRTEQGDSAMYLCASSTTEQTGGFGNSPLHFGNGTRLTVT.

This chain uses TRBV10-1 with TRBJ1-1; the match to TRBD1 covers 8 bases. V lost 7 bases and J lost 4; bases outside the gene matches: 5. CDR3 length: 13 amino acids. Per germline, CDR1 WNHNN and CDR2 SYGVQD (reference sequence). CDR3 sequence: CASTEDRGTEAFF. In DNA form, the CDR3 reads TGCGCCAGCACCGAAGACAGGGGCACTGAAGCTTTCTTT.

This clone has a single count. The gene calls are TRBV7-9 and TRBJ2-1, with 10 nucleotides matching TRBD2. V was pared by 2 bases and J by 1 base, with 8 bases of the junction left unmatched. CDR1 is SEHNR, CDR2 FQNEAQ, per germline (reference sequence). CDR3 length: 18 residues. CDR3 sequence: CASSLKASGSWSYNEQFF. CDR3 DNA sequence: TGTGCCAGCAGCTTAAAGGCTAGCGGGAGTTGGTCCTACAATGAGCAGTTCTTC.

The V call is TRBV5-4, the J call TRBJ2-1, with D maybe TRBD2 (5 bases). The CDR3 has 16 residues. Germline-derived CDR1 and CDR2 are SGHNT and YYREEE (reference sequence). V lost 4 bases and J 7 bases, leaving 21 bases between the germline ends. The DNA of the CDR3 is TGTGCCAGCAGCGGCGGACTGGGCGGTCTACGGAATGAGCAGTTCTTC. Translation gives CASSGGLGGLRNEQFF.

In its sample, this clone was seen once. The rearrangement links TRBV11-1 to TRBJ2-5; weak D call: TRBD2 (6 bases). V lost 7 bases, J lost 3 bases, and 18 bases lay in between. Germline lookup yields CDR1 SGHAT and CDR2 FQDESV (reference sequence). This CDR3 is 15 amino acids long. CDR3 sequence reads: CASTPFGLAKETQYF. CDR3 coding DNA: TGTGCCAGCACCCCGTTCGGGCTAGCGAAAGAGACCCAGTACTTC.

About this clone itself: One end of the junction varies from germline; a read error may be responsible. The CDR3 DNA reads TGCGCCAGCAGCCAAGAAAACAGGGAAAGCTACGAGCAGTACTTC. It is translated as CASSQENRESYEQYF. The J gene is TRBJ2-7, the V gene TRBV5-4, with D possibly TRBD1 on 6 matching bases. CDR1 SGHNT and CDR2 YYREEE come from the germline V gene (reference sequence). The CDR3 has 15 amino acids. The complete variable domain, with remaining parts taken from reference TRBV5-4 and TRBJ2-7, reads ETGVTQSPTHLIKTRGQQVTLRCSSQSGHNTVSWYQQALGQGPQFIFQYYREEENGRGNFPPRFSGLQFPNYSSELNVNALELDDSALYLCASSQENRESYEQYFGPGTRLTVT.

In its sample, this clone was seen a few times. The chain recombines TRBV7-9 with TRBJ1-2; 10 nucleotides agree with TRBD1. The germline CDR1 and CDR2 sequences are SEHNR and FQNEAQ (reference sequence). CDR3 size: 15 residues. The ends lost 5 bases at V and 6 bases at J; junction bases unmatched: 9. As DNA, the CDR3 is TGTGCCAGCAGCCCCACGGACAGGGGGAGCGATGGCTACACCTTC. Amino acid sequence: CASSPTDRGSDGYTF.